This entry features one T cell receptor beta chain sequence. Its antigen is unidentified. Primers for the PCR totalled 60 Vbeta and 13 Jbeta. Libraries were prepared by immunoSEQ multiplex PCR; TCRdb keeps only in-frame clonotypes and omits some of them. Of under 200,000 clones in the sample, approximately 75% were seen once. Healthy bone marrow donors made up the cohort. Germline assignment: CDR1 SNHLY and CDR2 FYNNEI. Trimming took 7 bases from V and 0 from J; bases not matched to a gene: 4. This CDR3 has 15 amino acids. This sample is part of a study of cytomegalovirus exposure and HLA in healthy donors. The study's findings and limits: High specificity and sensitivity for cytomegalovirus status were reported for the classifier. The investigators catalogued some 160 TCR beta chains as cytomegalovirus-associated.

The sequence was collected from a woman aged 18-29 years in good health and CMV-seronegative. The chain combines TRBV2 with TRBJ1-1, with TRBD1 identical over 11 bases. The sequencing input was PBMCs. CDR3 nucleotides: TGTGCCAGCAAGTGGGACAGGGGGTTGAACACTGAAGCTTTCTTT. This translates into CASKWDRGLNTEAFF.